This T cell receptor beta chain is from a study of Siglec-9 on CD8 T cells in melanoma. Sequenced by immunoSEQ multiplex PCR; TCRdb stores in-frame clones only, minus some. The repertoire holds about 36,000 clones, with 84% as singletons. The germline V gene encodes CDR1 MGHRA and CDR2 YSYEKL. Trimming took 0 bases from V and 2 from J; bases not matched to a gene: 4. The CDR3 totals 15 residues. The sequence was obtained from a human donor in good health. The chain is built from TRBV4-1 and TRBJ2-7, with 7 bases aligning to TRBD1. The sequenced sample consisted of Siglec-9- CD8+ T cells sorted from blood. The CDR3 DNA sequence: TGCGCCAGCAGCCAAGAAACCGGGACAGCCTACGAGCAGTACTTC. This encodes CASSQETGTAYEQYF.